This T cell receptor (beta chain) was recorded in a study of blood T cells in healthy people across ages. Germline CDR1 reads MNHNY; CDR2 reads SVGAGI (reference sequence). The CDR3 covers 15 residues. Trimming removed 0 bases at V and 6 bases at J, with 12 bases between. A sample-barcoded 5' primer and a J-beta primer mix were used in a second PCR of about 7 to 12 cycles. TCRdb reanalysed the 5' RACE reads using MiXCR and keeps one entry per CDR3 protein. The sample has 1.5 million to 2 million distinct CDR3 sequences, roughly 32% seen once. This clonotype was observed a few times. This receptor was obtained from a young woman in good health. The material sequenced was blood. The chain combines TRBV6-6 with TRBJ1-5; D remains unclear. The CDR3 spells CASSYSGFGSQPQHF. The CDR3 nucleotides read TGTGCCAGCAGTTACTCGGGGTTCGGTAGTCAGCCCCAGCATTTT.